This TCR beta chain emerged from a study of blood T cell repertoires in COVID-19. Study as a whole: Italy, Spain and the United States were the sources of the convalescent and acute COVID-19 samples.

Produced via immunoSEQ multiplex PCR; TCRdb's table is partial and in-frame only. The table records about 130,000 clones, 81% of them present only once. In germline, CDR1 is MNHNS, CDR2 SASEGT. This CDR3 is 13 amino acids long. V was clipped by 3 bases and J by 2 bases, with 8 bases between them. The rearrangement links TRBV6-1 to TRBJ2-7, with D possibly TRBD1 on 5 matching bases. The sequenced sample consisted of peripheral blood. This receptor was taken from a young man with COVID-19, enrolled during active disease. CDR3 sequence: CASSETVAYEQYF. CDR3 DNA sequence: TGTGCCAGCAGTGAGACAGTCGCCTACGAGCAGTACTTC.